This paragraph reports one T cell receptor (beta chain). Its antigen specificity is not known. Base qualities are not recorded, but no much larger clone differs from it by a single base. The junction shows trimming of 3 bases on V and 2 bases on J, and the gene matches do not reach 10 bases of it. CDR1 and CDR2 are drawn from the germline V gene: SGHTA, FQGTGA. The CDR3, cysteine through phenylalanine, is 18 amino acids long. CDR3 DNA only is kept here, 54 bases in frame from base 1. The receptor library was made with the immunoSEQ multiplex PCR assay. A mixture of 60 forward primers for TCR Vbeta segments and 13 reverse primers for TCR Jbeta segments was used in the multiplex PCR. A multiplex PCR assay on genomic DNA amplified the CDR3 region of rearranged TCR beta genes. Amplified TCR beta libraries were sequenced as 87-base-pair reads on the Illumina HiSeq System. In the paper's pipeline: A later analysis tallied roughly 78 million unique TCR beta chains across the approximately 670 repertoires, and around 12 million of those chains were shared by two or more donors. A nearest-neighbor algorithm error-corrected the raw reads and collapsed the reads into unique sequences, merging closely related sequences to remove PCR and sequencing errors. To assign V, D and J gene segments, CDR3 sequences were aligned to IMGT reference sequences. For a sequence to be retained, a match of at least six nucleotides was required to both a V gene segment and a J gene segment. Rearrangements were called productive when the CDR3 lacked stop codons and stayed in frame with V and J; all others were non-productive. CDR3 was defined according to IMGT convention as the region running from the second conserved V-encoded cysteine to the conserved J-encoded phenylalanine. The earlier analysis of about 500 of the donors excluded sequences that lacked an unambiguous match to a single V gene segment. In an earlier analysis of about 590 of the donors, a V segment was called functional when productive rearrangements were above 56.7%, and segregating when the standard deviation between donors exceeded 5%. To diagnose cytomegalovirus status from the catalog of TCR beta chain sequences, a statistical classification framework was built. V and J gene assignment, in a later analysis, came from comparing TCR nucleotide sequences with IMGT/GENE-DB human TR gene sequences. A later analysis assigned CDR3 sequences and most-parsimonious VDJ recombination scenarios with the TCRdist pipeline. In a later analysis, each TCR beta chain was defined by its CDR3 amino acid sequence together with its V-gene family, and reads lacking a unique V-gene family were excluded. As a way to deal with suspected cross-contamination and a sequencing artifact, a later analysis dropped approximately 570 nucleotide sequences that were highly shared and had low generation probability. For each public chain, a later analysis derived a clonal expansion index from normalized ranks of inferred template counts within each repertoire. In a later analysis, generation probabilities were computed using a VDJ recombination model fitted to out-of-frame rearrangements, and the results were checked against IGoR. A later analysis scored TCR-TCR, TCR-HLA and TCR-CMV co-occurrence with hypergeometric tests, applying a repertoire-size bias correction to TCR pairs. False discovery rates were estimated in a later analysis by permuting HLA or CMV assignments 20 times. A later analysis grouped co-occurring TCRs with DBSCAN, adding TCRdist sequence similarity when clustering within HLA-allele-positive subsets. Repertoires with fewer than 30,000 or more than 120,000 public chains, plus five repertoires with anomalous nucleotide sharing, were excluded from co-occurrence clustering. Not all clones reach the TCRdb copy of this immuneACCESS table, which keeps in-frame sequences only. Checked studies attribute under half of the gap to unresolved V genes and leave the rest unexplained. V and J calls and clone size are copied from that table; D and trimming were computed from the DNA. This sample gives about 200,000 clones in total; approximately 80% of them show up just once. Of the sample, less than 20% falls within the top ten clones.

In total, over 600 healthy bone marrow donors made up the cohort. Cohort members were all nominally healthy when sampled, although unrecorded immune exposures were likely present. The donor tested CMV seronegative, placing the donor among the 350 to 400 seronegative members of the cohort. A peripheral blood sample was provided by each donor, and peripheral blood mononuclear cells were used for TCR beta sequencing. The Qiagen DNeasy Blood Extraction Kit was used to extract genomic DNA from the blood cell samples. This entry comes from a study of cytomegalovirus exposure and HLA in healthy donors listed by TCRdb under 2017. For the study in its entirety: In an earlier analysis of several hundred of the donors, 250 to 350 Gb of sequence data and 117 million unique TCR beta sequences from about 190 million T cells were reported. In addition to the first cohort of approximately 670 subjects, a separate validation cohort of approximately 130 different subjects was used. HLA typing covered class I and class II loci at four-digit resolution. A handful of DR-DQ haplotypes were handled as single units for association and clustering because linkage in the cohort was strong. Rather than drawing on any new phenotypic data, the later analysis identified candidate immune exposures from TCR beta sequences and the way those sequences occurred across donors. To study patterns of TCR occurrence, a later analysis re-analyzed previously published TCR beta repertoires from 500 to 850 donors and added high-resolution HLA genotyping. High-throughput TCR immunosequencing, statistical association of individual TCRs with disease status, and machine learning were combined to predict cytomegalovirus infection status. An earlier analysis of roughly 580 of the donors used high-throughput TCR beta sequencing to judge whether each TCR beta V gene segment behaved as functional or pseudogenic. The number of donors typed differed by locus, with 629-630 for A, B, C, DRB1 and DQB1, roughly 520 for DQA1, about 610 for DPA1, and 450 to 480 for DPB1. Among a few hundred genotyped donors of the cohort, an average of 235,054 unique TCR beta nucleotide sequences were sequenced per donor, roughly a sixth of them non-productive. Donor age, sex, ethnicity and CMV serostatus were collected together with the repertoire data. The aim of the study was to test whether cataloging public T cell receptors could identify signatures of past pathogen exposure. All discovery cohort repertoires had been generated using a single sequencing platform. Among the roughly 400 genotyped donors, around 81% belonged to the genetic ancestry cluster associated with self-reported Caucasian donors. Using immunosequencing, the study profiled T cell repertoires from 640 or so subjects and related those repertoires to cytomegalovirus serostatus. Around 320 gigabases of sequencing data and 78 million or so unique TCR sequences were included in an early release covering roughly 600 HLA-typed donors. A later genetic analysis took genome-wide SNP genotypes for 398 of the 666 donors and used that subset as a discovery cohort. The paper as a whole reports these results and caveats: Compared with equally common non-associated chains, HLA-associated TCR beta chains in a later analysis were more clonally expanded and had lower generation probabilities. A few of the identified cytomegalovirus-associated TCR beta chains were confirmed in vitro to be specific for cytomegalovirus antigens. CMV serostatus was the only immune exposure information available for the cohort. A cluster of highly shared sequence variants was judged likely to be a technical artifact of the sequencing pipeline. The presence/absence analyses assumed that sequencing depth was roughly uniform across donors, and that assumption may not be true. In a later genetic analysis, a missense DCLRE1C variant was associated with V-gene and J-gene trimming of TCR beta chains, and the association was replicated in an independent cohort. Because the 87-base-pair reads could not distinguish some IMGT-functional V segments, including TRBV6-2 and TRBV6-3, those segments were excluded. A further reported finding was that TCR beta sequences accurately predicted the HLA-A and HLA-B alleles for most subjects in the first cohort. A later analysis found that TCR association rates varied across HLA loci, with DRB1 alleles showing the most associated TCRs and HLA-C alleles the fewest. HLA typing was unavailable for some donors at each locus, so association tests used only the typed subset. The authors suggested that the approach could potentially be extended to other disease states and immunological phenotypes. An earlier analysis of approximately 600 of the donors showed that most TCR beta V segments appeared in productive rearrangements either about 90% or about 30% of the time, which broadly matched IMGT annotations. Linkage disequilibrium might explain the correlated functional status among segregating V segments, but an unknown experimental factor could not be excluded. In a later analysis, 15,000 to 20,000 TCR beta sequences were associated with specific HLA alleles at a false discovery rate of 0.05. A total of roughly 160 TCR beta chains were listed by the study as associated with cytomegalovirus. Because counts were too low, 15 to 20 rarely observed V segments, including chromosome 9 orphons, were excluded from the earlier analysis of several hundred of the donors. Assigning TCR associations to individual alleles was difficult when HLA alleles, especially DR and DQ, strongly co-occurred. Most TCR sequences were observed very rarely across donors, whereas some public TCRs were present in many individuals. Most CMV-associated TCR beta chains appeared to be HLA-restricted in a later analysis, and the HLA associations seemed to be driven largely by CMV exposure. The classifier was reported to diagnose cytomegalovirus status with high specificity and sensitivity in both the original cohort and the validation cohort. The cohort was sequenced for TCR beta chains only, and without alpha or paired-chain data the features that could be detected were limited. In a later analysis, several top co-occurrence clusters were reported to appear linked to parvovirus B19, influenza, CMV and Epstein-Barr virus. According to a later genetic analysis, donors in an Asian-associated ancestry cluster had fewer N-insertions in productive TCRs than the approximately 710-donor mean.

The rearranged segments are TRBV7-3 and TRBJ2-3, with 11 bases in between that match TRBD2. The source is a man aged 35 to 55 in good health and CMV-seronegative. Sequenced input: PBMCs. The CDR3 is CASSLLLLAGGATDTQYF. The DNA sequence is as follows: TGTGCCAGCAGCTTGTTACTCCTAGCGGGAGGCGCCACAGATACGCAGTATTTT.